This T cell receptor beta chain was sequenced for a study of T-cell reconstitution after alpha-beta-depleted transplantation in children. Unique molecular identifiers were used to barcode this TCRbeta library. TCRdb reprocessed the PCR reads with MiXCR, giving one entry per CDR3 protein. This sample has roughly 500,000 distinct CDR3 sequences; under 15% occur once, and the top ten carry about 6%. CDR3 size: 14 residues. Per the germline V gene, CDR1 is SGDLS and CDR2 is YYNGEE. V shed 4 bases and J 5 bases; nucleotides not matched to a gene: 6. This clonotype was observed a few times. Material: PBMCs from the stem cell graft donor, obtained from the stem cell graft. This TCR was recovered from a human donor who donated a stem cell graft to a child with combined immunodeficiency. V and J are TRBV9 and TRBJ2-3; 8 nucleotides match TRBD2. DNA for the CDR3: TGTGCCAGCAGCTATAGCGGGAAAGGAGATACGCAGTATTTT. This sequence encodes CASSYSGKGDTQYF.